These T cell receptor beta chains were read from a single sample in a study of cytomegalovirus exposure and HLA in healthy donors. TCRdb's copy holds only in-frame clones and misses some; the assay was immunoSEQ multiplex PCR. The table shows around 56,000 clones, with roughly 93% occurring only once. Sequenced sample: PBMCs. Receptors originate from a woman aged 18 to 35 in good health and CMV-seropositive. CDR3s include the opening cysteine and the closing phenylalanine or tryptophan. The order of the fields is J gene, clone size, D gene, V gene, CDR3 DNA, CDR3 protein. The D gene is left open where the match is weak. Not all rows give a size; the values are once, few, many and, for expanded clones, a class.

>TRBJ2-5|NA|TRBD1|TRBV5-1
TGCGCCAGCAGCTATGGGACAGGGGTTAGGGAGACCCAGTACTTC
CASSYGTGVRETQYF
>TRBJ2-1|NA|TRBD2|TRBV7-2
TGTGCCAGCAGCTCCCAGGGACTAGCGACCTACAATGAGCAGTTCTTC
CASSSQGLATYNEQFF
>TRBJ1-2|NA|TRBD1|TRBV5-8
TGTGCCAGCAGCGCCTCCGGGACAGGGGGCCTCTATGGCTACACCTTC
CASSASGTGGLYGYTF
>TRBJ1-3|NA|NA|TRBV14
TGTGCCAGCAGCCAATCCCTACCCTTCCGTGGAAACACCATATATTTT
CASSQSLPFRGNTIYF
>TRBJ2-7|NA|TRBD1|TRBV27
TGTGCCAGCAGCGCCGGGACAGGGGTCTACGAGCAGTACTTC
CASSAGTGVYEQYF
>TRBJ2-7|NA|TRBD1|TRBV4-3
TGCGCCAGCAGCCGATACCTACAGGGGGCCGTGTCCTACGAGCAGTACTTC
CASSRYLQGAVSYEQYF
>TRBJ2-7|NA|NA|TRBV5-1
TGCGCCAGCAGCTTGGGAGGGCCGACCTACGAGCAGTACTTC
CASSLGGPTYEQYF
>TRBJ1-1|once|NA|TRBV29-1
TGCAGCGTTGAAGATCAATGGGCAGCCTCAAACACTGAAGCTTTCTTT
CSVEDQWAASNTEAFF
>TRBJ2-1|NA|NA|TRBV27
TGTGCCAGCCAGGGATACAATGAGCAGTTCTTC
CASQGYNEQFF
>TRBJ1-1|NA|NA|TRBV5-1
TGCGCCAGCAGCTTGGTACAGGCCCCTGGGACTGAAGCTTTCTTT
CASSLVQAPGTEAFF
>TRBJ1-2|once|NA|TRBV9
TGTGCCAGCAGCGGCAGGGATGGCTACACCTTC
CASSGRDGYTF
>TRBJ1-4|once|NA|TRBV19
TGTGCCACCAGATTGTCGCATGAAAAACTGTTTTTT
CATRLSHEKLFF
>TRBJ1-2|NA|NA|TRBV4-1
TGCGCCAGCAGCCATCCCGGGGAGGGAAACTATGGCTACACCTTC
CASSHPGEGNYGYTF